The 27 T cell receptor beta chains below all came from one sample that was sequenced in a study of early T cells in non-severe SARS-CoV-2 infection. A single record per CDR3 protein comes from TCRdb applying MiXCR to the 5' RACE reads. This table holds 30,000 or so distinct CDR3 sequences, 4.5% found once. What was sequenced was whole blood. The receptors were sampled from an adult who was a healthcare worker with PCR-confirmed SARS-CoV-2 infection or an uninfected control (not recorded which).

This clonotype was seen at least ten times. V and J are TRBV7-3 and TRBJ2-7, with TRBD2 as a possible D gene (6 bases). V was pared by 5 bases and J by 8 bases, with 19 bases between. The CDR3 loop spans 14 amino acids. In germline, CDR1 is SGHTA, CDR2 FQGTGA. CDR3 sequence reads: CASSLSPGTSKQYF. The CDR3 coding sequence is TGTGCCAGCAGCCTCTCTCCCGGGACTTCTAAGCAGTACTTC.

This clonotype was picked up a small number of times. The chain recombines TRBV7-2 with TRBJ2-1, with D unresolved. V was shortened by 1 base and J by 5 bases, with 9 bases between the two germline ends. There are 14 residues in the CDR3. The germline CDR1 and CDR2 sequences are SGHTA and FQGNSA. CDR3 loop: CASSLVGWNNEQFF. The CDR3 DNA sequence: TGTGCCAGCAGCTTAGTTGGCTGGAACAATGAGCAGTTCTTC.

The table lists this clonotype with a few counts. The chain's CDR3 is CASSRTGREQYF. Written as DNA, the CDR3 is TGTGCCAGCAGCCGGACAGGGCGCGAGCAGTACTTC. This rearrangement joins TRBV12-3 or TRBV12-4 to TRBJ2-7; 8 bases match TRBD1. This CDR3 contains 12 residues. Germline trimming cut 6 bases from V and 6 bases from J; bases unmatched to any gene: 4.

This clonotype showed up many times. The chain recombines TRBV12-3 or TRBV12-4 with TRBJ1-2, with unresolved D. V shed 4 bases and J shed 3 bases, with 12 bases lying between them. There are 14 residues in the CDR3. The CDR3 DNA is TGTGCCAGCAGTTATAGGGTGGGAGACTATGGCTACACCTTC. It is translated as CASSYRVGDYGYTF.

V gene TRBV6-1 combines with J gene TRBJ1-1; D gene unclear. This CDR3 is 15 amino acids long. V was trimmed by 8 bases and J by 0 bases, leaving 16 bases between them. The V gene's germline CDR1 is MNHNS and CDR2 SASEGT. In DNA form, the CDR3 reads TGTGCCAGCCTTAACAGAGCCCTAATGAACACTGAAGCTTTCTTT. Translated, it gives CASLNRALMNTEAFF.

In its sample, this clonotype was seen many times. The rearrangement joins TRBV4-2 to TRBJ1-4, with D maybe TRBD1 (6 bases). Germline assignment: CDR1 LGHNA and CDR2 YNFKEQ. The CDR3 is 12 residues long. The V end lost 8 bases, the J end lost 7 bases, and 11 bases lay between the germline ends. CDR3 coding DNA: TGTGCCAGCCAGCAGGGGACTGAAAAACTGTTTTTT. This gives the protein CASQQGTEKLFF.

This clonotype was counted many times. The chain couples TRBV5-1 to TRBJ1-1; D remains ambiguous. Trimming stripped 0 bases from V and 1 base from J, with 7 bases between. CDR1 is SGHRS and CDR2 is YFSETQ in the germline V gene. This CDR3 comprises 14 residues. The CDR3 sequence: CASSLAAGNTEAFF. The CDR3 DNA reads as TGCGCCAGCAGCTTGGCCGCAGGGAACACTGAAGCTTTCTTT.

The J gene is TRBJ2-3, the V gene TRBV20-1, with 8 bases fitting TRBD2. Germline-derived CDR1 and CDR2 are DFQATT and SNEGSKA (reference sequence). This CDR3 region has 15 residues. J gave up 4 bases and V 6 bases, and 12 bases lay outside the gene matches. The CDR3 nucleotides read TGCAGTGCCGTAAATAGGGCGGGGGGATCAGATACGCAGTATTTT. It translates to CSAVNRAGGSDTQYF.

This chain connects TRBV4-1 to TRBJ1-4, with TRBD1 as a possible D gene (5 bases). The CDR3 is 16 amino acids. The V gene lost 0 bases and the J gene lost 8 bases, with 16 bases spanning the gap. Germline loops: CDR1 MGHRA, CDR2 YSYEKL. CDR3 nucleotides: TGCGCCAGCAGCCAAGATTTTAGGGGTGCTGGCGAAAAACTGTTTTTT. It is translated as CASSQDFRGAGEKLFF.

This clonotype was seen ten or more times. The chain is built from TRBV7-2 and TRBJ2-3; 8 bases match TRBD1. Germline CDR1 reads SGHTA; CDR2 reads FQGNSA. The V segment lost 1 base and the J segment 0 bases; nucleotides outside the gene matches: 3. The CDR3 totals 16 residues. DNA of the CDR3: TGTGCCAGCAGCTTAGGAGGACAGGGAAGCACAGATACGCAGTATTTT. This codes for CASSLGGQGSTDTQYF.

CDR3 DNA: TGTGCCAGCAGGGGAGGGACCGAAGGCTACGAGCAGTACTTC. It codes for CASRGGTEGYEQYF. The gene calls are TRBV6-5 and TRBJ2-7; TRBD2 aligns across 7 bases. The CDR3 is 14 residues long. Germline lookup yields CDR1 MNHEY and CDR2 SVGAGI. Germline trimming cut 6 bases from V and 3 bases from J; bases unmatched to any gene: 8.

The genes are TRBV6-2 or TRBV6-3 and TRBJ1-1, with D perhaps TRBD1 (5 bases). The CDR3 extends over 15 amino acids. From germline, CDR1 is MNHEY and CDR2 SVGEGT. The ends were cut back, 7 bases at V and 2 bases at J, with 17 bases in the middle. This CDR3 reads CASILAGSPNTEAFF. The CDR3 bases are TGTGCCAGCATCCTTGCAGGGTCGCCAAACACTGAAGCTTTCTTT.

This clonotype was detected ten times or more. The V and J genes are TRBV12-3 or TRBV12-4 and TRBJ2-1, with D perhaps assigned TRBD1 or TRBD2 (6 bases each). The CDR3 contains 13 residues. Trimming took off 6 bases at V and 10 bases at J, with 16 bases between the two ends. CDR3 region: CASSLNRGREQFF. In nucleotides, the CDR3 is TGTGCCAGCAGCCTTAATCGGGGGCGGGAGCAGTTCTTC.

There are many counts of this clonotype. The rearrangement links TRBV12-3 or TRBV12-4 to TRBJ1-1; tentatively, D is TRBD1 (6 bases). CDR3 size: 14 residues. Trimming stripped 2 bases from V and 7 bases from J, with 14 bases between. The CDR3 loop reads CASSLSSGAGEAFF. Here the CDR3 DNA reads TGTGCCAGCAGTTTAAGTTCGGGGGCAGGTGAAGCTTTCTTT.

This clonotype was observed many times. The rearrangement links TRBV4-1 to TRBJ2-7; D is tentatively TRBD1 or TRBD2 (6 bases each). CDR3 length equals 17 residues. The ends were cut back, 3 bases at V and 5 bases at J, with 23 bases in the middle. Looked up from germline, CDR1 is MGHRA and CDR2 is YSYEKL. The CDR3 DNA sequence: TGCGCCAGCAGCCAGGGGGGCCCCGGGACGGACGAAGACGAGCAGTACTTC. It encodes CASSQGGPGTDEDEQYF.

This clonotype was picked up many times. The J gene is TRBJ2-5, the V gene TRBV7-2; TRBD1 aligns across 8 bases. V shed 3 bases and J 7 bases; nucleotides not matched to a gene: 16. This CDR3 has 17 residues. Germline-derived CDR1 and CDR2 are SGHTA and FQGNSA. The CDR3 coding sequence is TGTGCCAGCAGCTTCATAAGTACCGGAACAGGGGGTGGGACCCAGTACTTC. Protein product: CASSFISTGTGGGTQYF. Based on the CDR3 plus reference TRBV7-2 and TRBJ2-5, the full variable domain is GAGVSQSPSNKVTEKGKDVELRCDPISGHTALYWYRQSLGQGLEFLIYFQGNSAPDKSGLPSDRFSAERTGGSVSTLTIQRTQQEDSAVYLCASSFISTGTGGGTQYFGPGTRLLVL.

This clonotype was seen ten or more times. This chain connects TRBV7-6 to TRBJ2-1, with 11 bases lining up with TRBD2. The V segment lost 6 bases and the J segment 6 bases; nucleotides outside the gene matches: 10. This CDR3 spans 16 amino acids. Germline V gene lookup returns CDR1 SGHVS and CDR2 FNYEAQ. The CDR3 region is CASRSRLAGPRNEQFF. The CDR3 DNA reads TGTGCCAGCAGATCCCGACTAGCGGGGCCCCGCAATGAGCAGTTCTTC. Looking up the rest from reference TRBV7-6 and TRBJ2-1 gives the full variable domain: GAGVSQSPRYKVTKRGQDVALRCDPISGHVSLYWYRQALGQGPEFLTYFNYEAQQDKSGLPNDRFSAERPEGSISTLTIQRTEQRDSAMYRCASRSRLAGPRNEQFFGPGTRLTVL.

In its sample, this clonotype was seen many times. The chain carries TRBV30 and TRBJ1-5, with a tentative D call TRBD1 (5 bases). The length of the CDR3 is 13 residues. With 5 bases removed from V and 8 bases from J, the gap between germline ends came to 16 bases. The germline CDR1 and CDR2 sequences are GTSNPN and SVGIG (reference sequence). CDR3: CAWARGTEEPQHF. CDR3 DNA: TGTGCCTGGGCCCGGGGCACCGAGGAGCCCCAGCATTTT.

This clonotype has a count of ten or more. The V gene is TRBV12-3 or TRBV12-4, the J gene TRBJ1-1; D is unclear. V lost 1 base and J 3 bases, leaving 9 bases between the germline ends. The CDR3 length is 14 residues. CDR3 sequence: CASSLVGRDTEAFF. DNA for the CDR3: TGTGCCAGCAGTTTAGTGGGGAGGGACACTGAAGCTTTCTTT.

In this sample, this clonotype turned up many times. This chain uses TRBV2 with TRBJ2-1; D might be TRBD2 (7 bases). Germline loops: CDR1 SNHLY, CDR2 FYNNEI. This CDR3 region has 12 residues. Between the trimmed V and J ends, which lost 8 bases and 9 bases, there was a span of 14 bases. This CDR3 reads CASGGGGTEQFF. The CDR3 bases are TGTGCCAGCGGGGGCGGGGGCACTGAGCAGTTCTTC.

This clonotype was observed once. J is TRBJ1-5 and V is TRBV30; D remains ambiguous. This CDR3 spans 13 amino acids. With 2 bases removed from V and 3 bases from J, the gap between germline ends came to 8 bases. Per germline, CDR1 GTSNPN and CDR2 SVGIG (reference sequence). This CDR3 is CAWSLVNNQPQHF. The DNA of the CDR3 is TGTGCCTGGAGTTTGGTCAACAATCAGCCCCAGCATTTT.

At least ten counts were recorded for this clonotype. This sequence joins TRBV19 and TRBJ2-7; tentatively, D is TRBD2 (5 bases). The CDR3 loop spans 12 amino acids. Germline CDR1 reads LNHDA; CDR2 reads SQIVND (reference sequence). V lost 5 bases, J lost 3 bases, and 8 bases lay in between. CDR3 bases: TGTGCCAGTAGTGGCGGACTCTACGAGCAGTACTTC. Amino acids: CASSGGLYEQYF.

This clonotype was observed many times. The rearrangement joins TRBV7-2 to TRBJ2-1; 8 positions match TRBD2. The length of the CDR3 is 16 residues. V lost 0 bases to trimming and J lost 5 bases; unmatched junction nucleotides: 6. CDR1 is SGHTA, CDR2 FQGNSA, per germline. The chain's CDR3 is CASSLAGTSVDNEQFF. In nucleotides, the CDR3 is TGTGCCAGCAGCTTAGCCGGGACTAGTGTCGACAATGAGCAGTTCTTC.

In its sample, this clonotype was seen many times. This chain links TRBV6-1 with TRBJ1-2; D perhaps matches TRBD1 (5 bases). The CDR3 extends over 14 amino acids. Germline CDR1 MNHNS, CDR2 SASEGT. Between the trimmed V and J ends, which lost 6 bases and 4 bases, there was a span of 15 bases. As DNA, the CDR3 is TGTGCCAGCAGGGGGACTGGGGTCGGCTATGGCTACACCTTC. This encodes CASRGTGVGYGYTF.

In its sample, this clonotype was seen many times. V usage is TRBV20-1 and J usage is TRBJ2-3, with 7 bases identical to TRBD1. After removal of 3 bases from V and 4 bases from J, the junction contained 7 bases not matched to a gene. The CDR3 length is 14 residues. CDR1 is DFQATT, CDR2 SNEGSKA, per germline (reference sequence). The chain's CDR3 is CSASRGLVADTQYF. The CDR3 DNA follows: TGCAGTGCTAGTAGGGGGCTGGTGGCAGATACGCAGTATTTT.

The chain has TRBV18 and TRBJ2-6; D remains ambiguous. V lost 0 bases and J 0 bases, leaving 3 bases between the germline ends. This CDR3 is 15 amino acids long. The germline gives CDR1 KGHSH, CDR2 LQKENI. The CDR3 bases are TGTGCCAGCTCACCACCCAACTCTGGGGCCAACGTCCTGACTTTC. Protein sequence: CASSPPNSGANVLTF.

This clonotype was seen a handful of times. The chain links TRBV11-3 to TRBJ2-2, with D unresolved. CDR3 length equals 15 residues. Trimming pared 3 bases from V and 0 bases from J, leaving 8 bases between. Germline V gives CDR1 SGHNT, CDR2 YENEEA. The CDR3 coding sequence is TGTGCCAGCAGCTTCGGCGGAACGAACACCGGGGAGCTGTTTTTT. It is translated as CASSFGGTNTGELFF.